Below, 15 T cell receptor beta chains from the same sample are listed, as sequenced in a study of Ad26.COV2.S vaccination and SARS-CoV-2 variants. Data came from immunoSEQ multiplex PCR; TCRdb stores just in-frame clones and leaves some out. The table has hundreds of thousands of clones, 70% to 90% seen once; the top ten hold approximately 1.5%. Treatment reported: some 20 received Ad26.COV2.S at low or high dose, single or two shots; 5 received placebo; per-sample allocation not given. Sampling was performed 63 days after the first vaccine or placebo injection. Material: peripheral blood, obtained in a trial of Ad26.COV2.S vaccine versus placebo. These receptors came from a person between 18 and 60 years old who received the Ad26.COV2.S COVID-19 vaccine or a placebo.

The chain is built from TRBV9 and TRBJ2-5; 14 nucleotides match TRBD2. The CDR3 covers 18 residues. CDR1 and CDR2 (germline): SGDLS, YYNGEE. J gave up 0 bases and V 0 bases, and 4 bases lay outside the gene matches. The CDR3 here is CASSVAGLAGVYQETQYF. In DNA, the CDR3 is TGTGCCAGCAGCGTAGCGGGACTAGCGGGGGTATACCAAGAGACCCAGTACTTC.

The chain is built from TRBV6-5 and TRBJ2-7; D is ambiguous. CDR1 and CDR2 (germline): MNHEY, SVGAGI. The CDR3 consists of 13 residues. Deletions cut 7 bases from V and 2 bases from J, with 12 bases between. In nucleotides, the CDR3 is TGTGCCAGCACCCGCCGTTCCACCTACGAGCAGTACTTC. It specifies CASTRRSTYEQYF.

The V call is TRBV4-2, the J call TRBJ2-5, with 11 bases fitting TRBD1. The V gene's germline CDR1 is LGHNA and CDR2 YNFKEQ. After removal of 0 bases from V and 6 bases from J, the junction contained 3 bases not matched to a gene. This CDR3 has 15 amino acids. The CDR3 coding sequence is TGTGCCAGCAGCCAAGATCAGGACAGGGGGCAGACCCAGTACTTC. As protein: CASSQDQDRGQTQYF.

J is TRBJ2-3 and V is TRBV2, with unresolved D. Germline V gene lookup returns CDR1 SNHLY and CDR2 FYNNEI. This CDR3 has 12 amino acids. Trimming removed 7 bases from V and 3 bases from J, with 8 bases in between. The CDR3 DNA is TGTGCCAGCAACCCCGAGACAGATACGCAGTATTTT. Translating it yields CASNPETDTQYF.

The V gene is TRBV7-2, the J gene TRBJ2-3; 8 nucleotides line up with TRBD2. The V segment lost 4 bases and the J segment 0 bases; nucleotides outside the gene matches: 9. This CDR3 is 17 amino acids long. CDR1 and CDR2 from the germline V gene are SGHTA and FQGNSA. The CDR3 sequence: CASSSPRTSFSTDTQYF. The CDR3 DNA follows: TGTGCCAGCAGCTCGCCAAGGACTAGCTTCAGCACAGATACGCAGTATTTT.

The chain combines TRBV2 with TRBJ1-5; D is uncertain. This CDR3 comprises 15 residues. Deletions cut 3 bases from V and 7 bases from J, with 16 bases between. Germline V gene data show CDR1 as SNHLY and CDR2 as FYNNEI. CDR3 protein: CASSDGRGSVQPQHF. In nucleotides, the CDR3 is TGTGCCAGCAGTGATGGCCGGGGTTCGGTGCAGCCCCAGCATTTT.

Ten or more counts support this clone. The chain couples TRBV5-1 to TRBJ2-5; TRBD2 agrees at 9 bases. Losses at the gene ends were 4 bases for V and 5 bases for J; bases not matched to a gene: 18. The germline gives CDR1 SGHRS, CDR2 YFSETQ. This CDR3 spans 18 amino acids. As DNA, the CDR3 is TGCGCCAGCAGCCCATCCCCTTCGGCTAGCGGGAAAGCGGAGACCCAGTACTTC. Protein sequence: CASSPSPSASGKAETQYF.

The chain combines TRBV28 with TRBJ2-7, with 8 positions matching TRBD1. The CDR3 runs 14 residues. V trimming: 4 bases; J trimming: 4 bases; junction bases outside the gene matches: 6. CDR1 and CDR2 (germline): MDHEN, SYDVKM. The CDR3 is CASSSPGQEYEQYF. Written as DNA, the CDR3 is TGTGCCAGCAGTTCCCCGGGACAGGAATACGAGCAGTACTTC.

This chain connects TRBV5-6 to TRBJ1-1; maybe TRBD1 (6 bases). The germline V gene has CDR1 SGHDT and CDR2 YYEEEE. The V end was cut by 2 bases, the J end by 3 bases, with 14 bases between. This CDR3 has 15 amino acids. For the CDR3, the DNA is TGTGCCAGCAGCTTCACCGGCCCAGGGGACACTGAAGCTTTCTTT. It codes for CASSFTGPGDTEAFF.

The chain links TRBV4-3 to TRBJ2-4, with D perhaps matching TRBD2 (5 bases). V lost 0 bases to trimming and J lost 1 base, with 16 bases between them. Germline CDR1 reads LGHNA; CDR2 reads YSLEER. This CDR3 comprises 18 residues. The CDR3 reads CASSQDPGGGYAKNIQYF. CDR3 coding DNA: TGCGCCAGCAGCCAAGATCCAGGTGGCGGGTATGCCAAAAACATTCAGTACTTC.

The chain employs TRBV6-1 and TRBJ2-7; D might be TRBD2 (6 bases). The V gene lost 2 bases and the J gene lost 3 bases, with 14 bases spanning the gap. The germline CDR1 and CDR2 sequences are MNHNS and SASEGT. The CDR3 consists of 15 residues. The CDR3 sequence is CASSEPGAVLYEQYF. The CDR3 bases are TGTGCCAGCAGTGAACCGGGAGCGGTCCTCTACGAGCAGTACTTC.

The rearrangement uses TRBV7-9 and TRBJ1-5; TRBD1 matches at 10 bases. The V segment lost 1 base and the J segment 7 bases; nucleotides outside the gene matches: 7. Germline values: CDR1 SEHNR, CDR2 FQNEAQ (reference sequence). This CDR3 is built from 16 residues. The CDR3 loop reads CASSLEDGTGDQPQHF. The CDR3 DNA reads TGTGCCAGCAGCTTAGAGGATGGGACAGGGGACCAGCCCCAGCATTTT. Using reference TRBV7-9 and TRBJ1-5 for the parts outside the CDR3, the full variable domain is DTGVSQNPRHKITKRGQNVTFRCDPISEHNRLYWYRQTLGQGPEFLTYFQNEAQLEKSRLLSDRFSAERPKGSFSTLEIQRTEQGDSAMYLCASSLEDGTGDQPQHFGDGTRLSIL.

The rearrangement uses TRBV6-5 and TRBJ1-4; D possibly corresponds to TRBD1 (5 bases). This CDR3 region has 14 residues. Germline V gene data show CDR1 as MNHEY and CDR2 as SVGAGI. V was cut by 6 bases and J by 7 bases, with 15 bases left in between. In DNA, the CDR3 is TGTGCCAGCAGACCACAGGTGCGAGGTGAAAAACTGTTTTTT. This gives the protein CASRPQVRGEKLFF.

The V and J genes are TRBV5-1 and TRBJ2-7; the D gene is possibly TRBD2 (5 bases). The germline V and J ends were trimmed by 2 bases and 2 bases, with 20 bases remaining between them. Germline V gives CDR1 SGHRS, CDR2 YFSETQ. The CDR3 consists of 17 residues. The chain's CDR3 is CASSLRIGRLPPYEQYF. The CDR3 DNA sequence: TGCGCCAGCAGCTTACGAATTGGCAGACTACCTCCCTACGAGCAGTACTTC. The full variable domain, with the rest looked up from reference TRBV5-1 and TRBJ2-7, is KAGVTQTPRYLIKTRGQQVTLSCSPISGHRSVSWYQQTPGQGLQFLFEYFSETQRNKGNFPGRFSGRQFSNSRSEMNVSTLELGDSALYLCASSLRIGRLPPYEQYFGPGTRLTVT.

The chain joins TRBV19 to TRBJ2-6, with D perhaps matching TRBD1 (5 bases). The CDR3 length is 17 residues. CDR1 LNHDA and CDR2 SQIVND come from the germline V gene (reference sequence). The V end was cut by 1 base, the J end by 4 bases, with 14 bases between. The CDR3, as DNA: TGTGCCAGTAGTATAGCTCAGGCAGGGATCGGGGCCAACGTCCTGACTTTC. Translated, it gives CASSIAQAGIGANVLTF. Variable domain in full (rest from reference TRBV19 and TRBJ2-6): DGGITQSPKYLFRKEGQNVTLSCEQNLNHDAMYWYRQDPGQGLRLIYYSQIVNDFQKGDIAEGYSVSREKKESFPLTVTSAQKNPTAFYLCASSIAQAGIGANVLTFGAGSRLTVL.